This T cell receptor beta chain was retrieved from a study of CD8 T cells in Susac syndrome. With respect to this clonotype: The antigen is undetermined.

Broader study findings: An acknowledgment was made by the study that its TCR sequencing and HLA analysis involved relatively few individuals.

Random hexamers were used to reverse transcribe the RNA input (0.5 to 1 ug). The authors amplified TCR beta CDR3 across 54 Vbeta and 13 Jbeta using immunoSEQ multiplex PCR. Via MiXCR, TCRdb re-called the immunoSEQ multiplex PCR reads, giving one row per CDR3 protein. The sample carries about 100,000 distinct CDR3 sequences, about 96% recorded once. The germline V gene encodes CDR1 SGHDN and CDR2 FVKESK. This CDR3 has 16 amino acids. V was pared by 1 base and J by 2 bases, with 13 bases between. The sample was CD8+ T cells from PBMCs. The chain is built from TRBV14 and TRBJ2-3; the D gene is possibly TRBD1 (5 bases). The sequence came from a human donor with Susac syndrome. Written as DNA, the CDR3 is TGTGCCAGCAGCCAAGTGGCAGGGTCTCCCACAGATACGCAGTATTTT. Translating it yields CASSQVAGSPTDTQYF.